A selection of T cell receptor beta chains follows, all from one sample in a study of graft-versus-host responses after intestinal transplantation. Antigen specificity for these receptors is unknown. Only in-frame clones appear in the TCRdb table, and some are missing; sequencing was by immunoSEQ multiplex PCR. In the table there are around 90,000 clones, roughly 92% of which are singletons. The sequencing used unstimulated CD8+ T cells sorted from spleen or lymph node cells, collected before transplant. Receptor source: a human donor who was the organ donor for an intestinal transplant. Each CDR3 is given with its conserved first and last residue. D genes are given only for firm matches. Only part of the rows carry a size: once, few, many, or a class if the clone is expanded.

V	J	size	D	CDR3	DNA
TRBV5-5	TRBJ2-7	NA	NA	CASSFTYEQYF	TGTGCCAGCAGCTTTACTTACGAGCAGTACTTC
TRBV29-1	TRBJ2-5	NA	TRBD2	CSVDGLAGEDVETQYF	TGCAGCGTAGACGGACTAGCGGGAGAGGACGTCGAGACCCAGTACTTC
TRBV7-8	TRBJ2-3	NA	TRBD2	CASSPSGGASDTQYF	TGTGCCAGCAGCCCTAGCGGGGGGGCGTCAGATACGCAGTATTTT
TRBV5-6	TRBJ2-7	NA	TRBD2	CASSLDGLARWDEQYF	TGTGCCAGCAGCCTGGATGGACTAGCGCGGTGGGACGAGCAGTACTTC
TRBV12-5	TRBJ2-5	NA	TRBD2	CASGPGTSNPETQYF	TGTGCTAGTGGGCCAGGGACTAGCAATCCCGAGACCCAGTACTTC
TRBV4-1	TRBJ2-7	NA	NA	CASSQDQGGYEQYF	TGCGCCAGCAGCCAAGATCAAGGGGGCTACGAGCAGTACTTC
TRBV5-1	TRBJ2-7	NA	TRBD2	CASSLVLAGTPSSYEQYF	TGCGCCAGCAGCTTGGTACTAGCGGGAACCCCCAGCTCCTACGAGCAGTACTTC
TRBV4-1	TRBJ2-5	NA	TRBD1	CASSFEDRGQETQYF	TGCGCCAGCAGCTTTGAGGACAGGGGGCAGGAGACCCAGTACTTC
TRBV11-2	TRBJ2-1	NA	NA	CASSRVTSYNEQFF	TGTGCCAGCAGCCGGGTCACCTCCTACAATGAGCAGTTCTTC
TRBV5-1	TRBJ1-1	NA	TRBD1	CASSFLPGTDLISEAFF	TGCGCCAGCAGCTTCTTACCGGGGACAGATTTAATTTCTGAAGCTTTCTTT
TRBV2	TRBJ2-1	NA	NA	CASRGLANEQFF	TGTGCCAGCAGGGGACTTGCTAATGAGCAGTTCTTC
TRBV7-9	TRBJ2-7	NA	NA	CASSIPGSGSYEQYF	TGTGCCAGCAGCATCCCCGGGTCCGGGTCCTACGAGCAGTACTTC
TRBV27	TRBJ2-1	NA	TRBD2	CASSLLRTSGADNEQFF	TGTGCCAGCAGTTTATTGCGGACTAGCGGAGCAGACAATGAGCAGTTCTTC
TRBV11-2	TRBJ1-1	NA	NA	CASSLTPQMGSMNTEAFF	TGTGCCAGCAGCTTAACTCCCCAAATGGGCAGTATGAACACTGAAGCTTTCTTT
TRBV19	TRBJ1-2	NA	NA	CASSIEGVPGEQTYGYTF	TGTGCCAGTAGTATTGAGGGAGTGCCGGGAGAACAGACTTATGGCTACACCTTC
TRBV19	TRBJ2-1	NA	TRBD2	CASAPSGGGNEQFF	TGTGCCAGTGCGCCTAGCGGGGGGGGCAATGAGCAGTTCTTC
TRBV18	TRBJ2-1	NA	TRBD2	CASSYILAETYNEQFF	TGTGCCAGCTCCTATATACTAGCGGAGACCTACAATGAGCAGTTCTTC
TRBV7-6	TRBJ2-3	NA	TRBD1	CASSCHTGGVYTDTQYF	TGTGCCAGCAGCTGCCATACAGGGGGCGTCTACACAGATACGCAGTATTTT
TRBV5-1	TRBJ2-7	NA	TRBD1	CASSYRDRDYEQYF	TGCGCCAGCAGTTACCGGGACAGGGACTACGAGCAGTACTTC
TRBV15	TRBJ2-3	once	TRBD2	CATSELRTAGEDTQYF	TGTGCCACCAGCGAGCTACGGACAGCGGGGGAGGATACGCAGTATTTT
TRBV28	TRBJ2-7	NA	TRBD2	CASSPTGLAGPEQYF	TGTGCCAGCAGTCCGACGGGACTAGCGGGACCCGAGCAGTACTTC
TRBV7-3	TRBJ2-3	NA	NA	CASSLGVGYGSTDTQYF	TGTGCCAGCAGCTTAGGTGTTGGTTACGGGAGCACAGATACGCAGTATTTT
TRBV6-1	TRBJ1-2	NA	NA	CASSELWGQMDGYTF	TGTGCCAGCAGTGAACTATGGGGGCAGATGGATGGCTACACCTTC
TRBV15	TRBJ1-4	NA	NA	CATSRRGQRGEKLFF	TGTGCCACCAGCAGGAGGGGACAAAGAGGTGAAAAACTGTTTTTT
TRBV13	TRBJ2-7	NA	NA	CASSFGQGAFLDF	NA
TRBV29-1	TRBJ2-7	NA	NA	CSVVEESSYEQYF	TGCAGCGTTGTAGAGGAGAGCTCCTACGAGCAGTACTTC
TRBV7-8	TRBJ2-1	NA	TRBD2	CASSTYPGLAGEGNEQFF	TGTGCCAGCAGCACATACCCGGGACTAGCGGGAGAAGGTAATGAGCAGTTCTTC
TRBV4-1	TRBJ2-7	once	TRBD1	CASSQLGTGAYEQYF	TGCGCCAGCAGCCAACTCGGGACAGGTGCCTACGAGCAGTACTTC
TRBV2	TRBJ2-7	NA	TRBD1	CAGTGEWEQYF	TGTGCCGGGACAGGGGAGTGGGAGCAGTACTTC
TRBV9	TRBJ1-1	NA	TRBD1	CASSARTGSGTEAFF	TGTGCCAGCAGCGCCCGGACAGGCTCCGGCACTGAAGCTTTCTTT
TRBV9	TRBJ2-7	NA	TRBD1	CASSVGQGAYEQYF	TGTGCCAGCAGCGTTGGACAGGGGGCCTACGAGCAGTACTTC
TRBV9	TRBJ2-3	NA	NA	CASSVVGGTDTQYF	TGTGCCAGCAGCGTAGTGGGGGGTACAGATACGCAGTATTTT
TRBV11-3	TRBJ1-1	NA	NA	CASSFWPWGVNTEAFF	TGTGCCAGCAGCTTTTGGCCTTGGGGCGTGAACACTGAAGCTTTCTTT
TRBV6-5	TRBJ2-7	once	TRBD1	CASSPRQGDGYEQYF	TGTGCCAGCAGTCCACGACAGGGCGACGGCTACGAGCAGTACTTC
TRBV11-3	TRBJ2-3	NA	TRBD1	CASSLYRGGSSTDTQYF	TGTGCCAGCAGCTTATACAGGGGCGGAAGTAGCACAGATACGCAGTATTTT
TRBV28	TRBJ2-7	NA	NA	CASMGHYEQYF	TGTGCCAGCATGGGACATTACGAGCAGTACTTC
TRBV7-9	TRBJ2-1	NA	NA	CASSFTSSYNEQFF	TGTGCCAGCAGCTTTACCAGCTCCTACAATGAGCAGTTCTTC
TRBV18	TRBJ1-1	NA	TRBD1	CASSPRRTGPNTEAFF	TGTGCCAGCTCACCGCGTCGGACAGGGCCTAACACTGAAGCTTTCTTT
TRBV27	TRBJ2-2	NA	TRBD1	CASSSPTGGTGELFF	TGTGCCAGCAGTTCCCCAACAGGGGGCACCGGGGAGCTGTTTTTT
TRBV19	TRBJ2-1	NA	TRBD2	CASSPVAGGVGEQFF	TGTGCCAGTAGCCCTGTAGCGGGAGGGGTCGGTGAGCAGTTCTTC
TRBV28	TRBJ2-1	NA	TRBD1	CASSLVDRGRNEQFF	TGTGCCAGCAGTTTGGTGGACAGGGGGCGCAATGAGCAGTTCTTC
TRBV5-8	TRBJ2-2	NA	TRBD2	CASSRPGLVWAVSGELFF	TGTGCCAGCAGCCGGCCGGGACTAGTTTGGGCCGTTTCCGGGGAGCTGTTTTTT
TRBV6-4	TRBJ2-3	NA	NA	CASSDAATDTQYF	TGTGCCAGCAGTGACGCGGCGACAGATACGCAGTATTTT
TRBV11-2	TRBJ2-2	NA	NA	CASSSPRAGLTGELFF	TGTGCCAGCAGCTCCCCCCGGGCAGGGCTCACCGGGGAGCTGTTTTTT